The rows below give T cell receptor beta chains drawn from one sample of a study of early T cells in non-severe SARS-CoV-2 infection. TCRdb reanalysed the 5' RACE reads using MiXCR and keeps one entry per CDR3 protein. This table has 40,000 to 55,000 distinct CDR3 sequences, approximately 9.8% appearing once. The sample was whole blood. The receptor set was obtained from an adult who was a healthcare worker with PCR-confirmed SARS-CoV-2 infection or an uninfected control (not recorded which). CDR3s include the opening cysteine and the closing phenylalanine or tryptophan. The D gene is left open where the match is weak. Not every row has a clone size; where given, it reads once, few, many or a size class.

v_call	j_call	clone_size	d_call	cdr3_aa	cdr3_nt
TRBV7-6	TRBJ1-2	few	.	CASSPRMRQVYGYTF	TGTGCCAGCAGCCCCCGTATGAGGCAGGTCTATGGCTACACCTTC
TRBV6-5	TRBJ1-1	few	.	CASSPYWVNTEAFF	TGTGCCAGCAGTCCGTATTGGGTGAACACTGAAGCTTTCTTT
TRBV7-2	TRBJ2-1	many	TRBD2	CASSPRVAGGRNEQFF	TGTGCCAGCAGCCCGCGGGTAGCGGGAGGGAGAAATGAGCAGTTCTTC
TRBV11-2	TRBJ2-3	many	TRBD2	CASGTSGRETDTQYF	TGTGCCAGCGGAACTAGCGGGAGGGAAACAGATACGCAGTATTTT
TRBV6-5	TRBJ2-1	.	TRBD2	CASSYTSGTYNEQFF	TGTGCCAGCAGTTACACTAGCGGGACCTACAATGAGCAGTTCTTC
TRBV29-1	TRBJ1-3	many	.	CSANPVGSGNTIYF	TGCAGCGCAAACCCGGTGGGCTCTGGAAACACCATATATTTT
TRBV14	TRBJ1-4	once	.	CASSQGWVGRNEKLFF	TGTGCCAGCAGCCAAGGATGGGTAGGGCGGAATGAAAAACTGTTTTTT
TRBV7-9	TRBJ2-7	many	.	CASSLFLGLSYEQYF	TGTGCCAGCAGCTTATTTCTAGGCTTGAGCTACGAGCAGTACTTC
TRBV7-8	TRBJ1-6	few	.	CASSLAFSPLHF	TGTGCCAGCAGCTTAGCGTTCTCACCCCTCCACTTT
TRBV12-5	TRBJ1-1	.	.	CASGPWGTEAFF	TGTGCTAGTGGACCGTGGGGTACTGAAGCTTTCTTT
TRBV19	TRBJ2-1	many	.	CASSMYNEQFF	TGTGCCAGTAGTATGTACAATGAGCAGTTCTTC
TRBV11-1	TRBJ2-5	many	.	CASRGGRGGTTEETQYF	TGTGCCAGCAGGGGTGGTCGTGGCGGCACAACAGAAGAGACCCAGTACTTC
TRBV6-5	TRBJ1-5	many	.	CASRPNSNQPQHF	TGTGCCAGCAGGCCAAATTCAAATCAGCCCCAGCATTTT
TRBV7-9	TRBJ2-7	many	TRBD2	CASSSTSGQPYEQYF	TGTGCCAGCAGCTCCACTAGCGGACAACCCTACGAGCAGTACTTC